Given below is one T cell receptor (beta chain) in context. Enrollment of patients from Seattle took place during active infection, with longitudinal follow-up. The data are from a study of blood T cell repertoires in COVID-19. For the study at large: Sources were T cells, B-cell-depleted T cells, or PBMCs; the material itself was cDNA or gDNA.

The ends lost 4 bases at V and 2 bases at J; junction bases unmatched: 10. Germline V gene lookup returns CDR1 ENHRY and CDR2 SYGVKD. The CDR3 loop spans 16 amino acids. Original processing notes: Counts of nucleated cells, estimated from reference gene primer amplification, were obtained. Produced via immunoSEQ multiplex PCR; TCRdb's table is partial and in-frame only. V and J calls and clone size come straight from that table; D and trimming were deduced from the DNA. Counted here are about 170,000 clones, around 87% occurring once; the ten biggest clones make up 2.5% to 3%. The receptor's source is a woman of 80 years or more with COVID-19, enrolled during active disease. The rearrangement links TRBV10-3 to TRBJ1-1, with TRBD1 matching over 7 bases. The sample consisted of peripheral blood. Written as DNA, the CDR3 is TGTGCCATCAGTGGAAACCGAGACAGGGTTAACACTGAAGCTTTCTTT. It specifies CAISGNRDRVNTEAFF.